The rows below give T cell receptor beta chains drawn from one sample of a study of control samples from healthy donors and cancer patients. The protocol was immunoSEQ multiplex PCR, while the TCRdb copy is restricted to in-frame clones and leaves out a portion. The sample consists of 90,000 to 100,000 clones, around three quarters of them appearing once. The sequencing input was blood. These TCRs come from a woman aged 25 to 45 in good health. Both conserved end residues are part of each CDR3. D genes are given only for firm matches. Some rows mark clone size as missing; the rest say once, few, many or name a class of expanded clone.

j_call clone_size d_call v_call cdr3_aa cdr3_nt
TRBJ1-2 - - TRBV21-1 CASSNSMTGEKGYTF TGTGCCAGCAGCAACTCTATGACAGGGGAAAAGGGCTACACCTTC
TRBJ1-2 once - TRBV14 CASSPRDGLGYTF TGTGCCAGCAGCCCGCGAGATGGTCTTGGCTACACCTTC
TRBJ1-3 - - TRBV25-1 CASSEIQGTRGNTIYF TGTGCCAGCAGTGAGATCCAAGGGACAAGAGGAAACACCATATATTTT
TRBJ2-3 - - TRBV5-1 CASSSRTSTDTQYF TGCGCCAGCAGCAGCCGGACTAGCACAGATACGCAGTATTTT
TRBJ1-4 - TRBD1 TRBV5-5 CASSLVAGGGEKLFF TGTGCCAGCAGCTTGGTAGCAGGGGGCGGTGAAAAACTGTTTTTT
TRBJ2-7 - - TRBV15 CATSRESADYEQYF TGTGCCACCAGCAGAGAAAGTGCTGACTACGAGCAGTACTTC
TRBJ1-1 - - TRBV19 CASSIGQRARLTLNTEAFF TGTGCCAGTAGTATTGGACAGAGGGCACGATTAACCCTGAACACTGAAGCTTTCTTT
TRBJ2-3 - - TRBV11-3 CASSWTVGSQYF TGTGCCAGCAGCTGGACGGTTGGCTCGCAGTATTTT
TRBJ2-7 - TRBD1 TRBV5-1 CASSVGQGIVEQYF TGCGCCAGCAGCGTGGGACAGGGAATAGTCGAGCAGTACTTC
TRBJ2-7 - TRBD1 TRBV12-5 CASGPRGQGALEQYF TGTGCTAGTGGCCCCAGGGGACAGGGGGCACTCGAGCAGTACTTC
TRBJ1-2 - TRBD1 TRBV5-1 CASSLAPGQLYGYTF TGCGCCAGCAGCTTGGCTCCGGGACAGCTCTATGGCTACACCTTC
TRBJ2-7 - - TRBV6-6 CASTPSSYEQYF TGTGCCAGCACCCCCAGCTCCTACGAGCAGTACTTC
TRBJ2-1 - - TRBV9 CASSVGSGVEQFF TGTGCCAGCAGCGTAGGGTCAGGGGTTGAGCAGTTCTTC
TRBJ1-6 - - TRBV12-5 CASGLGTINSPLHF TGTGCTAGTGGTTTGGGGACCATAAATTCACCCCTCCACTTT
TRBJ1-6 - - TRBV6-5 CASSYGQWNSPLHF TGTGCCAGCAGTTACGGACAGTGGAATTCACCCCTCCACTTT
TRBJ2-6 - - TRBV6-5 CASSLTLAGANVLTF TGTGCCAGCAGTTTAACTCTTGCGGGGGCCAACGTCCTGACTTTC